Below, one T cell receptor beta chain is given with its context. The target antigen is unknown. This record belongs to a study of shared clonotypes between healthy human individuals. Study details: Donors had three CD4 naive, three CD4 memory, two CD8 naive and one CD8 memory plate apiece.

The authors' processing: As immunoSEQ supplied junction-only sequences (without quality scores), filtering differed. Produced via immunoSEQ multiplex PCR; TCRdb's table is partial and in-frame only. Clone size and the V and J calls come from that table; the DNA yielded D and trimming. The repertoire holds fewer than 700,000 clones, with approximately 95% as singletons. Study results and limitations: Generally, estimated richness proved larger in naive subsets than it did in memory subsets. What rarefaction showed was incomplete sorted-subset sequencing despite large depth.

Naive CD8 cells lacked CD45RO, underwent positive selection for CCR7 and left out terminally differentiated effector memory CD45RA+ cells. Trimming cost V 5 bases and J 4 bases, with 15 bases left between them. Per germline, CDR1 SGHAT and CDR2 FQDESV (reference sequence). CDR3 length: 14 residues. This sequence joins TRBV11-1 and TRBJ2-7; D perhaps matches TRBD1 (5 bases). Sequences were obtained from naive CD8+ T cells sorted from blood. The clonotype was recovered from a woman younger than 45 in good health. CDR3 protein: CASSHPGFWYEQYF. The CDR3 bases are TGTGCCAGCAGCCATCCAGGGTTCTGGTACGAGCAGTACTTC.